This T cell receptor (beta chain) stems from a study of blood T cells in healthy people across ages. Findings and limits, study-wide: Per million T cells, TCR beta diversity dropped roughly linearly as age increased. Higher diversity, along with more naive CD4+ cells, distinguished long-lived donors from aged donors.

The total RNA that was extracted per sample amounted to at least 6 micrograms. Together with a sample-barcoded 5' primer, a J-beta primer mix was included in a second PCR lasting roughly 6 to 12 cycles. MiXCR, run by TCRdb on the 5' RACE reads, gives a single entry per CDR3 protein. The sample has 1.5 million or so distinct CDR3 sequences, 35% to 45% seen once. Notes on this clonotype: Its target is not known.

The CDR3 runs to 17 residues. CDR1 SEHNR and CDR2 FQNEAQ come from the germline V gene (reference sequence). Trimming took 5 bases from V and 11 from J; bases not matched to a gene: 16. This chain links TRBV7-9 with TRBJ2-5, with TRBD2 identical over 14 bases. This TCR came from a woman aged 18-29 years in good health. Sequencing was done on a sample of blood. The CDR3 protein is CASSPRLAGGPENEQYF. CDR3 bases: TGTGCCAGCAGCCCAAGACTAGCGGGAGGGCCTGAGAATGAGCAGTACTTC.